The 3 T cell receptor beta chains in this list originate from one sample, sequenced in a study of beta chain features in type 1 diabetes. These receptors lack a known antigen. The authors reverse transcribed all of the isolated RNA, so sequencing captured expressed TCRB transcripts. Profiling relied on immunoSEQ multiplex PCR, and the TCRdb table lists in-frame clones only, not all of them. Here the sample spans about 400,000 clones, 10% to 15% being singletons. Regarding the study as a whole: Shortening of TCRB CDR3s, moderate but significant, appeared in all four CD4+ subsets of Type 1 diabetes patients.

The sequenced sample consisted of naive CD4+ T cells from blood. All receptors come from a woman aged 18 to 35 with type 1 diabetes.

The rearrangement joins TRBV19 to TRBJ2-4; 7 bases line up with TRBD1. The V and J ends lost 5 bases and 15 bases, in that order; junction bases with no gene match: 7. The CDR3 totals 11 residues. Germline CDR1 reads LNHDA; CDR2 reads SQIVND (reference sequence). Here the CDR3 reads CASSRQGRPYF. CDR3 DNA sequence: TGTGCCAGTAGTCGACAGGGTCGCCCGTACTTC.

This clone was seen more than once but under ten times. J is TRBJ2-6 and V is TRBV7-2; unclear D gene. The germline V and J ends were trimmed by 4 bases and 3 bases, with 10 bases remaining between them. This CDR3 has 15 amino acids. Germline CDR1 reads SGHTA; CDR2 reads FQGNSA. The CDR3 coding sequence is TGTGCCAGCAGCTCCCGGAGAGTTGGGGCCAACGTCCTGACTTTC. Translated, it gives CASSSRRVGANVLTF.

CDR3 DNA sequence: TGCGCCAGCGCGGGGAAGAATCAGCCCCAGCATTTT. Translated: CASAGKNQPQHF. The chain employs TRBV5-1 and TRBJ1-5; D gene uncertain. The germline V gene encodes CDR1 SGHRS and CDR2 YFSETQ. There are 12 residues in the CDR3. Trimming left V 7 bases short and J 4 bases short, with 9 bases between.